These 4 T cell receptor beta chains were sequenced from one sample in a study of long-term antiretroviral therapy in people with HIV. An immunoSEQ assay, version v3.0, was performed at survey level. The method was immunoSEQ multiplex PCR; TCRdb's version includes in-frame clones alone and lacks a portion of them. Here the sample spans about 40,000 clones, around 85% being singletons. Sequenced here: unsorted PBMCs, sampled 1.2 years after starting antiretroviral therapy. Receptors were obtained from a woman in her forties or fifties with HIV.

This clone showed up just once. The CDR3 DNA reads as TGTGCCAGCAGACTTCAGACGAACACTGAAGCTTTCTTT. This encodes CASRLQTNTEAFF. The genes are TRBV2 and TRBJ1-1, with D hard to call. The CDR3 totals 13 residues. V gave up 6 bases and J gave up 1 base, with 9 bases separating them. Germline CDR1 is SNHLY and CDR2 is FYNNEI.

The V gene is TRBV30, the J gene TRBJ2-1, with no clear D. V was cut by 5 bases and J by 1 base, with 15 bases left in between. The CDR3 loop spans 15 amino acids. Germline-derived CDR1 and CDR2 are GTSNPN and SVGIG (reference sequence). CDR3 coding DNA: TGTGCCTGGGGTTTCGGGCCAGCTTCCTACAATGAGCAGTTCTTC. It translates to CAWGFGPASYNEQFF.

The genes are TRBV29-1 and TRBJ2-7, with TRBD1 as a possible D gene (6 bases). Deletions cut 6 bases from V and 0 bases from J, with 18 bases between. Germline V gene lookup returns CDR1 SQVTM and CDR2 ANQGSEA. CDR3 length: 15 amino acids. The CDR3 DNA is TGCAGCGTAGTTACGACAGGTATAGACTCCTACGAGCAGTACTTC. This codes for CSVVTTGIDSYEQYF.

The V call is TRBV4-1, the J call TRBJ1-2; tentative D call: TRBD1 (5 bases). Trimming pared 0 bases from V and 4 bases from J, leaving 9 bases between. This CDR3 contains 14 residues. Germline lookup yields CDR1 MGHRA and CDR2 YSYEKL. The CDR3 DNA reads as TGCGCCAGCAGCCAAGATAGGGGCCCCTATGGCTACACCTTC. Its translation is CASSQDRGPYGYTF.